The entry below gives a single T cell receptor (beta chain) sequence along with its context. Its antigen is as yet unknown. The data originate from a study of cytomegalovirus exposure and HLA in healthy donors. Study-level information: Within the Caucasian-associated ancestry cluster were roughly 82% of the approximately 390 genotyped donors.

Both 60 Vbeta primers and 13 Jbeta primers went into the PCR. As processed by the authors: The authors later counted approximately 80 million unique TCR beta chains, 9.5 million to 11 million of them shared. This table comes from immunoSEQ multiplex PCR, and its TCRdb copy is limited to in-frame clones, with some not included. V and J calls and clone size follow that table, whereas D and trimming were derived from the DNA. This sample has approximately 150,000 clones; over 60% occur once, and the top ten carry approximately 1.5%. Whole-study results and caveats: Among the CMV-associated chains, a few were confirmed in vitro as specific for CMV antigens. There were some public TCRs occurring in many donors, but most TCR sequences were rare.

This TCR came from a female donor in good health and CMV-seronegative. The specimen sequenced was PBMCs.

In DNA, the CDR3 is TGTGCCAGCATCGGGGATTACGAGCAGTACTTC. Its protein is CASIGDYEQYF. The rearrangement joins TRBV27 to TRBJ2-5, with D possibly being TRBD2 (5 bases). The DNA end favors TRBJ2-7, so the J call may be wrong. Per germline, CDR1 MNHEY and CDR2 SMNVEV (reference sequence). The length of the CDR3 is 11 residues.